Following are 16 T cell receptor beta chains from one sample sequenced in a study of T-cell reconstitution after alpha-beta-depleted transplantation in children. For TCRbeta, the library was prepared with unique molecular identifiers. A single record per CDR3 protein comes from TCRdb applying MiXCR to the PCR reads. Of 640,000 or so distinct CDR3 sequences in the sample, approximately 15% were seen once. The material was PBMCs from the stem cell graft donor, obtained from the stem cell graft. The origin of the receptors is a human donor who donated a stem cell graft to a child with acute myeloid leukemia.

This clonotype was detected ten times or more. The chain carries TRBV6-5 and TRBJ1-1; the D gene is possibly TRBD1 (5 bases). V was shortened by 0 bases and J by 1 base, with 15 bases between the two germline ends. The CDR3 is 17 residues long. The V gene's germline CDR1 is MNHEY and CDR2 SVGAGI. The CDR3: CASSYSRTGGKNTEAFF. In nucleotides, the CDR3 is TGTGCCAGCAGTTACTCCCGTACAGGAGGGAAGAACACTGAAGCTTTCTTT.

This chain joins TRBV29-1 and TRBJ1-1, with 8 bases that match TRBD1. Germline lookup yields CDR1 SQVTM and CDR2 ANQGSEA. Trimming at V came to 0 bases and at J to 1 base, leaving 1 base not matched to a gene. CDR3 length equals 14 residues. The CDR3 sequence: CSVEDTGGNTEAFF. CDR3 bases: TGCAGCGTTGAAGATACAGGGGGGAACACTGAAGCTTTCTTT.

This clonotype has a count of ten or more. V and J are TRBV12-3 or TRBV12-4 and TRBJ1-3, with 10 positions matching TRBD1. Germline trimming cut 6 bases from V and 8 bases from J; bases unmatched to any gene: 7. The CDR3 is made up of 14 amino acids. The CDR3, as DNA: TGTGCCAGCAGCCCCGGGACAGGGGTAGACACCATATATTTT. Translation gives CASSPGTGVDTIYF.

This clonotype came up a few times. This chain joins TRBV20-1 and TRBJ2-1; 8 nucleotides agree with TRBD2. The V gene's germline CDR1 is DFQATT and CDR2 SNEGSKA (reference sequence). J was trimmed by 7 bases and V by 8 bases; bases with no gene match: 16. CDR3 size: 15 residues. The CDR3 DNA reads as TGCAGTACTAAAGAAAGCGGGGGTAGGGGGAATGAGCAGTTCTTC. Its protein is CSTKESGGRGNEQFF.

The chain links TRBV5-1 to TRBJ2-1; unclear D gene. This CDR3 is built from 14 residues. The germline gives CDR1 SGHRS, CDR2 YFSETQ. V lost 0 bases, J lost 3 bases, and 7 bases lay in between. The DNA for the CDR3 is TGCGCCAGCAGCTTGGAACAGATCTACAATGAGCAGTTCTTC. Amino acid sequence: CASSLEQIYNEQFF.

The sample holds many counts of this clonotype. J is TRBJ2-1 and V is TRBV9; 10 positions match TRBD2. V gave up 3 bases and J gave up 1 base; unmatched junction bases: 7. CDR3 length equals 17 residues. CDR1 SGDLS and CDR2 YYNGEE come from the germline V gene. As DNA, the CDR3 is TGTGCCAGCAGCGCGTTCTCTAGCGGGGGATCCTACAATGAGCAGTTCTTC. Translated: CASSAFSSGGSYNEQFF. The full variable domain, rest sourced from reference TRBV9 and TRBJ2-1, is DSGVTQTPKHLITATGQRVTLRCSPRSGDLSVYWYQQSLDQGLQFLIQYYNGEERAKGNILERFSAQQFPDLHSELNLSSLELGDSALYFCASSAFSSGGSYNEQFFGPGTRLTVL.

CDR3 nucleotide sequence: TGTGCCAGCAGCCCAGAGGGGTGGTCTGGGGCCGGGGAGCTGTTTTTT. It yields the protein CASSPEGWSGAGELFF. V and J are TRBV7-2 and TRBJ2-2, with D perhaps matching TRBD1 or TRBD2 (5 bases each). Germline loops: CDR1 SGHTA, CDR2 FQGNSA. Trimming cost V 5 bases and J 6 bases, with 19 bases left between them. The CDR3 is 16 amino acids. Full variable domain (outside the CDR3, taken from reference TRBV7-2 and TRBJ2-2): GAGVSQSPSNKVTEKGKDVELRCDPISGHTALYWYRQSLGQGLEFLIYFQGNSAPDKSGLPSDRFSAERTGGSVSTLTIQRTQQEDSAVYLCASSPEGWSGAGELFFGEGSRLTVL.

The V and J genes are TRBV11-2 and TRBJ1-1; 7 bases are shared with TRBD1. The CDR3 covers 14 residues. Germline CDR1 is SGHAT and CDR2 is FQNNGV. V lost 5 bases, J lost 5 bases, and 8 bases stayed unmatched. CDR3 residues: CASSQGGAVTEAFF. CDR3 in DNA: TGTGCCAGCAGCCAGGGGGGGGCGGTTACTGAAGCTTTCTTT.

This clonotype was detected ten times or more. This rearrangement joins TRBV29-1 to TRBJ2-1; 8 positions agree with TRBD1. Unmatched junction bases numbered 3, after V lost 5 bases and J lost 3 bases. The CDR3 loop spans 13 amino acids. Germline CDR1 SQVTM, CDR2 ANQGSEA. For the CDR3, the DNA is TGCAGCGTTTCAGGGGGCAGCTACAATGAGCAGTTCTTC. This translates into CSVSGGSYNEQFF.

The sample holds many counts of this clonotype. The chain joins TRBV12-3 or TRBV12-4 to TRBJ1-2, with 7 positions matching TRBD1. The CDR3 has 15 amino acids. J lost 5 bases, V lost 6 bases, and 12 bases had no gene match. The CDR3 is CASSLGDSRSYGYTF. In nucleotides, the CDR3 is TGTGCCAGCAGCCTAGGGGACAGTCGTTCGTATGGCTACACCTTC.

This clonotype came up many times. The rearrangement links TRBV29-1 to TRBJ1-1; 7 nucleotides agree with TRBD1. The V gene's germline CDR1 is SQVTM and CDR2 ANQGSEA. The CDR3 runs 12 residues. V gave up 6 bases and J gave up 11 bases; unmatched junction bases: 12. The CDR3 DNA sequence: TGCAGCGTGGGGACAGATCCGACTCACGCTTTCTTT. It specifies CSVGTDPTHAFF.

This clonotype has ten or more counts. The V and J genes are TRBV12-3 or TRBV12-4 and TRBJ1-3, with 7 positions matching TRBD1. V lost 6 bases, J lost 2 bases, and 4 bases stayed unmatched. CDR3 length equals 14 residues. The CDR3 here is CASSPGTAGNTIYF. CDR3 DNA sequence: TGTGCCAGCAGCCCCGGGACAGCTGGAAACACCATATATTTT.

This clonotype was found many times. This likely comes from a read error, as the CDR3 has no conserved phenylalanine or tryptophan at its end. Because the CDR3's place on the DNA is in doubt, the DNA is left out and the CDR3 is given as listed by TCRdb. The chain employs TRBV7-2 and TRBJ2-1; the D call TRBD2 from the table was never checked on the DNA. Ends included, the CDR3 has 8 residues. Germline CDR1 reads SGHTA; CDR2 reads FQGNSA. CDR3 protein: CASSWTVQ.

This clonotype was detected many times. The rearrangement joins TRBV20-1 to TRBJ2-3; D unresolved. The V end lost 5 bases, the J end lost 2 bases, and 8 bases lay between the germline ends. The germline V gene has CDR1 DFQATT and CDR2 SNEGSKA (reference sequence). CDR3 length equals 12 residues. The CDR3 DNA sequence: TGCAGTGCTCAGCCTCTCACAGATACGCAGTATTTT. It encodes CSAQPLTDTQYF.

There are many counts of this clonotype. This CDR3 reads CASSLGGGQTNTGELFF. The CDR3 DNA reads as TGCGCCAGCAGCTTGGGTGGCGGACAGACGAACACCGGGGAGCTGTTTTTT. The V gene is TRBV5-1, the J gene TRBJ2-2, with D perhaps TRBD1 (6 bases). The CDR3 covers 17 residues. Trimming stripped 0 bases from V and 0 bases from J, with 12 bases between. CDR1 is SGHRS and CDR2 is YFSETQ in the germline V gene.

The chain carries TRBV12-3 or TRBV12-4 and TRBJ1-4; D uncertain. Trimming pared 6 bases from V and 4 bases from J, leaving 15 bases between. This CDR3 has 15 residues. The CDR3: CASRDSTAHNEKLFF. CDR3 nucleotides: TGTGCCAGCAGAGATAGCACGGCCCATAATGAAAAACTGTTTTTT.